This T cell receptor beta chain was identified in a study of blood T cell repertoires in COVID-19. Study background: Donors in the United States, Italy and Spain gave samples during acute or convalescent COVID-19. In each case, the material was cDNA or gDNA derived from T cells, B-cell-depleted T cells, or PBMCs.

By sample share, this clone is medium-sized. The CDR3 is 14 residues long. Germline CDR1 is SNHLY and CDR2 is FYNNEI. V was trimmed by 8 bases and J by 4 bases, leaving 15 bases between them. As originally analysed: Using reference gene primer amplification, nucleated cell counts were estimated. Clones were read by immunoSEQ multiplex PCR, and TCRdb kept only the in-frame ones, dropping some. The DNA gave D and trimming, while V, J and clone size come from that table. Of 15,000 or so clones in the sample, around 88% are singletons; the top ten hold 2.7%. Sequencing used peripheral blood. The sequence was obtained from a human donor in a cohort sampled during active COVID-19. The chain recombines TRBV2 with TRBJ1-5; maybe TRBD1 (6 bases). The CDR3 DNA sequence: TGTGCCAGCCGGGACAACGTCGGAAATCAGCCCCAGCATTTT. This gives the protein CASRDNVGNQPQHF.